Listed here is a single T cell receptor (beta chain). The antigen it binds to is not known. Qualities for individual bases were not recorded, and no much larger clone is one base off. This entry belongs to a study of cytomegalovirus exposure and HLA in healthy donors (dated by TCRdb to the late 2010s). Concerning the study at large: A later analysis indicated that the 120 or so validation repertoires were generated on the platform also employed for the 650 to 850 repertoires of the first cohort. The study aimed to test whether signatures of past pathogen exposure could be identified by cataloging public T cell receptors. Along with the approximately 670-subject first cohort, a separate validation cohort of 120 different subjects was used. The study combined high-throughput TCR immunosequencing, statistical association of individual TCRs with disease status, and machine learning to predict cytomegalovirus infection status. Findings and caveats that apply to the study as a whole: Most TCR sequences were observed very rarely across donors, whereas some public TCRs were present in many individuals. In both the original and validation cohorts, the classifier was reported to diagnose cytomegalovirus status with high specificity and sensitivity. According to the authors, the approach could potentially be generalized to other disease states and immunological phenotypes. A few of the identified cytomegalovirus-associated TCR beta chains were confirmed in vitro to be specific for cytomegalovirus antigens. The study listed 150 to 200 TCR beta chains as associated with cytomegalovirus. In a later analysis, TCRs clustered in the first cohort were found to also tend to co-occur in the 100 to 150 validation repertoires, with 90% to 95% of cluster scores above 0. A later analysis lacked HLA typing for the validation cohort, so it scored co-occurrence in that cohort across all 120 or so repertoires.

Trimmed from V: 0 bases; trimmed from J: 5 bases; junction bases lacking a gene match: 8. From cysteine to phenylalanine, the CDR3 is 16 amino acids long. Only the CDR3 region is kept as DNA, spanning 48 bases read in frame from base 1. CDR1 SGHRS and CDR2 YFSETQ are derived from the germline V gene. The donors were included in the validation cohort of some 120 subjects, a group kept apart from the roughly 680-subject first cohort. Receptor amplification or capture employed the immunoSEQ multiplex PCR assay. The published analysis was carried out like this. A statistical classification framework was built for diagnosing cytomegalovirus status from the catalog of TCR beta chain sequences. Imported from immuneACCESS, the table was reduced by TCRdb to in-frame sequences with V and J called. These copies leave out some clones; in studies compared against another copy, an unresolved V gene accounts for under half, and the cause of the remainder is not known. The V and J calls and clone size were taken over from that table, and D and trimming were inferred from the DNA. The sample records some 70,000 clones, 85% of which are singletons. Jointly, the top ten make up around 3% of the sample.

The chain links TRBV5-1 with TRBJ2-3; 8 of the junction bases match TRBD2. The source is a man aged 25-45 years in good health and CMV-seronegative. The sample comprised PBMCs. The CDR3 amino acid sequence is: CASSLAALADGDTQYF. The DNA sequence reads TGCGCCAGCAGCTTGGCAGCACTAGCGGATGGAGATACGCAGTATTTT.